The entry that follows covers one T cell receptor beta chain sequence. Its cognate antigen is unknown. This entry belongs to a study of beta chain features in type 1 diabetes. About the research overall: In age, gender and cell yields, patients were similar to healthy donors. Across every sample, about 110 million sorted cells were examined in total. Notes on the study in general: Cells with high TCR expression could be over-represented by cDNA sequencing. PCR might favor shorter templates, but any such skew would affect patients and controls equally.

Germline-derived CDR1 and CDR2 are GTSNPN and SVGIG (reference sequence). This CDR3 region has 15 residues. V shed 3 bases and J shed 0 bases, with 11 bases lying between them. Isolated RNA was reverse transcribed in full, so expressed TCRB transcripts were sequenced. The repertoire was sequenced with immunoSEQ multiplex PCR; TCRdb's copy has only in-frame clones and lacks some. The sample includes a few hundred thousand clones, around 26% of them seen just once. This chain connects TRBV30 to TRBJ2-2; TRBD2 is a possible D gene (6 bases). This sequence was found in a man under 40 in good health. Sequencing input: central memory CD4+ T cells from blood. The CDR3 spells CAWREGLTNTGELFF. The CDR3 DNA follows: TGTGCCTGGAGGGAGGGCTTAACGAACACCGGGGAGCTGTTTTTT. The variable domain in full, completed from reference TRBV30 and TRBJ2-2, reads SQTIHQWPATLVQPVGSPLSLECTVEGTSNPNLYWYRQAAGRGLQLLFYSVGIGQISSEVPQNLSASRPQDRQFILSSKKLLLSDSGFYLCAWREGLTNTGELFFGEGSRLTVL.